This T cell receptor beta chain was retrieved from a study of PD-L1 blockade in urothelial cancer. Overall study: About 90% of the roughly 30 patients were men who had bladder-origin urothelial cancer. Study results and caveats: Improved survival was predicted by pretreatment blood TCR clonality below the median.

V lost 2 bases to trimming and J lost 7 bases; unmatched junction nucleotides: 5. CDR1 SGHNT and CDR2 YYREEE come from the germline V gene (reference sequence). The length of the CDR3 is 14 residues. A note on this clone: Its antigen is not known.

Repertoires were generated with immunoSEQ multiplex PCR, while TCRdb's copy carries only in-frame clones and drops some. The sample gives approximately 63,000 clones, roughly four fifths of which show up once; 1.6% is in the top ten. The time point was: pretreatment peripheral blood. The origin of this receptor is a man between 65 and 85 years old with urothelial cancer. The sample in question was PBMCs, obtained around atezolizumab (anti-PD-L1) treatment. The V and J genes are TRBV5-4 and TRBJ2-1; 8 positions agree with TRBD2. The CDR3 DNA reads TGTGCCAGCAGCTTAAGCGGGAGAACGAATGAGCAGTTCTTC. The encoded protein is CASSLSGRTNEQFF.